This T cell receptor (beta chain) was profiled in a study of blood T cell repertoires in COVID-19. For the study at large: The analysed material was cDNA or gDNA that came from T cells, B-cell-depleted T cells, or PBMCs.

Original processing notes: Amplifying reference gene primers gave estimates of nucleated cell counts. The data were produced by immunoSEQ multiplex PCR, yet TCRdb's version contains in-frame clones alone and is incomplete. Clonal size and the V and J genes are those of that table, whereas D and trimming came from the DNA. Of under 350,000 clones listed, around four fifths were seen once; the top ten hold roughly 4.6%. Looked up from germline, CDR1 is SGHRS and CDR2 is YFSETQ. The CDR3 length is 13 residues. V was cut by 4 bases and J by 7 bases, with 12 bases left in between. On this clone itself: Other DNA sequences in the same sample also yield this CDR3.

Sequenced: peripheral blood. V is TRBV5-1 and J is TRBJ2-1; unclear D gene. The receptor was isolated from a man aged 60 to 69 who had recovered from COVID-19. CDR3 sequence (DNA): TGCGCCAGCAGCCTTACTGGTGCGAATGAGCAGTTCTTC. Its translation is CASSLTGANEQFF.